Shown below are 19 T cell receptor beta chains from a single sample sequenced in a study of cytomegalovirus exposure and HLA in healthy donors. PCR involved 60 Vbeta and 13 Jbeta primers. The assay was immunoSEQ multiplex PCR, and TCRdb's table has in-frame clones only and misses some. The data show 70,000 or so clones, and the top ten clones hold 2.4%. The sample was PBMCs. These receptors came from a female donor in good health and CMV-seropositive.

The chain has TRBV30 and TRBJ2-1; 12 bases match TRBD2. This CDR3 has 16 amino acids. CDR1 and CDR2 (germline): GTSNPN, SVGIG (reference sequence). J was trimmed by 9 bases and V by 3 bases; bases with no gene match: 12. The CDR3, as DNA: TGTGCCTGGAGCACCTTACTAGCGGGGGGATCAGGTGAGCAGTTCTTC. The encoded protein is CAWSTLLAGGSGEQFF.

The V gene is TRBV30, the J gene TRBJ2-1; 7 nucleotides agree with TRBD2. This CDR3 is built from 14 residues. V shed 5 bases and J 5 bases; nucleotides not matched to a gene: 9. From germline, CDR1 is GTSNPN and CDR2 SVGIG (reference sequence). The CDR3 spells CAWGLGNYDNEQFF. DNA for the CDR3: TGTGCCTGGGGACTAGGAAACTACGACAATGAGCAGTTCTTC.

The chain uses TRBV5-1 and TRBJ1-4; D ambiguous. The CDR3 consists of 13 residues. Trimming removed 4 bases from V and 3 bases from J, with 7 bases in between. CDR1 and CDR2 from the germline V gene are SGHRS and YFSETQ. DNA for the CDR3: TGCGCCAGCAGCCGGGTTGCTAATGAAAAACTGTTTTTT. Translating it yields CASSRVANEKLFF.

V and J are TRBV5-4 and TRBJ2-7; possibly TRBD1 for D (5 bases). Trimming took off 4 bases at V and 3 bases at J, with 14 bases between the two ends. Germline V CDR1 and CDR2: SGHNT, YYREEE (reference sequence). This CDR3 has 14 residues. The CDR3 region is CASSDSTANYEQYF. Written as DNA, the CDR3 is TGTGCCAGCAGCGATTCGACAGCCAACTACGAGCAGTACTTC.

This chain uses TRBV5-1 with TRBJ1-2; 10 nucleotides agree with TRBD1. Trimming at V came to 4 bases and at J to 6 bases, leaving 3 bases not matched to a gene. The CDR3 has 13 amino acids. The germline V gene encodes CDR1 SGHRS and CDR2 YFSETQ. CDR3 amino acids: CASSGGTGDGYTF. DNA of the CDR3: TGCGCCAGCAGCGGGGGGACAGGGGATGGCTACACCTTC.

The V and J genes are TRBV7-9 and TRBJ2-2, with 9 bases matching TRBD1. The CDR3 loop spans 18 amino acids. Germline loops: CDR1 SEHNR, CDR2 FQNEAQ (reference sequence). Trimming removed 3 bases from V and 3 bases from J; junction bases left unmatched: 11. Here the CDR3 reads CASSFNTGGGKDTGELFF. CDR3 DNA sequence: TGTGCCAGCAGCTTCAATACAGGGGGCGGAAAGGACACCGGGGAGCTGTTTTTT. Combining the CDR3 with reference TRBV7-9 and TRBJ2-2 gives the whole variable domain DTGVSQNPRHKITKRGQNVTFRCDPISEHNRLYWYRQTLGQGPEFLTYFQNEAQLEKSRLLSDRFSAERPKGSFSTLEIQRTEQGDSAMYLCASSFNTGGGKDTGELFFGEGSRLTVL.

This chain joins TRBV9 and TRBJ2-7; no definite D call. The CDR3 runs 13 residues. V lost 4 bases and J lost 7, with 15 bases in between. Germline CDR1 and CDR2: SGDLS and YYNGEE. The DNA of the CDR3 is TGTGCCAGCAGCATCCTAGTTGATGGGGAGCAGTACTTC. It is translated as CASSILVDGEQYF.

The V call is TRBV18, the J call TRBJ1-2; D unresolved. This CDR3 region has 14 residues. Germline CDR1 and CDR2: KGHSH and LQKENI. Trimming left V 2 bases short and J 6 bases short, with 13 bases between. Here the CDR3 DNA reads TGTGCCAGCTCACCAAGGTCGACGAGGGATGGCTACACCTTC. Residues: CASSPRSTRDGYTF.

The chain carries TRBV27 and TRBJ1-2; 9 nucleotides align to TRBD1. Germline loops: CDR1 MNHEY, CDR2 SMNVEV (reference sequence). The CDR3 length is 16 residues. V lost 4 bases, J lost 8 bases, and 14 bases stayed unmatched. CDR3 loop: CASSSNPGTGLWGYTF. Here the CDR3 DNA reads TGTGCCAGCAGTTCCAACCCGGGGACAGGGCTGTGGGGCTACACCTTC.

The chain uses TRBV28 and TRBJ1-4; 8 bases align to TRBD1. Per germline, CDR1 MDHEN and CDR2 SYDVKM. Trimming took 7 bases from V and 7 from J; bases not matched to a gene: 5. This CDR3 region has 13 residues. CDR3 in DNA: TGTGCCAGCAAAACAGGGGGAAGTGAAAAACTGTTTTTT. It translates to CASKTGGSEKLFF.

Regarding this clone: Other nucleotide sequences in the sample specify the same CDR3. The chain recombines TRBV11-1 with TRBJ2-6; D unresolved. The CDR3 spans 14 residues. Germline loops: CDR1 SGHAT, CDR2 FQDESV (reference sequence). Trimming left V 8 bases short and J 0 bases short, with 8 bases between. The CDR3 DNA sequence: TGTGCCAGCGGTCCTAGCTCTGGGGCCAACGTCCTGACTTTC. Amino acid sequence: CASGPSSGANVLTF.

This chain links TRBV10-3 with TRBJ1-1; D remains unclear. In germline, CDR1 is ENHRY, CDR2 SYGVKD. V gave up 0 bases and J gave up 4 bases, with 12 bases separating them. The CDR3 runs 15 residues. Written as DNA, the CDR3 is TGTGCCATCAGTGAGTCGGAGGGTCGGGTCACTGAAGCTTTCTTT. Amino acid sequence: CAISESEGRVTEAFF.

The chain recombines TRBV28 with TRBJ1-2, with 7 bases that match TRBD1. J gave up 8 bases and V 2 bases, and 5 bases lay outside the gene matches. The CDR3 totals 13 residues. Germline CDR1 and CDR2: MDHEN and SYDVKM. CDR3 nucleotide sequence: TGTGCCAGCAGTTTACGACAGGGACCCGGCTACACCTTC. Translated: CASSLRQGPGYTF.

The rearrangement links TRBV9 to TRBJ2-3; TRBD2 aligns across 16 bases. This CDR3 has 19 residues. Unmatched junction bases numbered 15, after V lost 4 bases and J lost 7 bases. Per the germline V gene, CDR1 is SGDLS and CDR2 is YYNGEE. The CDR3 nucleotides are TGTGCCAGCAGCCCTGAGCCCGGGACTAGCGGGGGGGCCTATCATACGCAGTATTTT. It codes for CASSPEPGTSGGAYHTQYF.

In nucleotides, the CDR3 is TGTGCCAGCAGCTCCGGGACAAACCCCTACGAGCAGTACTTC. Translating it yields CASSSGTNPYEQYF. This chain links TRBV5-6 with TRBJ2-7, with a tentative D call TRBD1 (6 bases). Trimming took off 3 bases at V and 2 bases at J, with 12 bases between the two ends. The CDR3 is 14 amino acids. Germline CDR1 SGHDT, CDR2 YYEEEE.

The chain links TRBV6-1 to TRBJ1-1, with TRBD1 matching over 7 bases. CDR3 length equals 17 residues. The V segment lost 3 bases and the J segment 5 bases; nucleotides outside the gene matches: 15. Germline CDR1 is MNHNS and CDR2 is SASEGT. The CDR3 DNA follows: TGTGCCAGCAGTGACCTCGACAGGGCTCTTTTGAGGACTGAAGCTTTCTTT. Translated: CASSDLDRALLRTEAFF.

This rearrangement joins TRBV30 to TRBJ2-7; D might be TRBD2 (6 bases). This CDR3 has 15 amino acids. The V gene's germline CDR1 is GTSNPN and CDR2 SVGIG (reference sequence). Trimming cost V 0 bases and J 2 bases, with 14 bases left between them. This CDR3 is CAWSVQQDYAYEQYF. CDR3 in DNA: TGTGCCTGGAGTGTACAGCAGGACTACGCCTACGAGCAGTACTTC.

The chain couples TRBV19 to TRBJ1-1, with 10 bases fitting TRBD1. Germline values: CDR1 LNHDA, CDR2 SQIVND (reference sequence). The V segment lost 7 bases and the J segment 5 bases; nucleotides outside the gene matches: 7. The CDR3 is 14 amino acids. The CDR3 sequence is CASTQTGGSTEAFF. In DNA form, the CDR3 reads TGTGCCAGTACCCAGACAGGGGGCTCTACTGAAGCTTTCTTT. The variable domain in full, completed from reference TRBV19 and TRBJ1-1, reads DGGITQSPKYLFRKEGQNVTLSCEQNLNHDAMYWYRQDPGQGLRLIYYSQIVNDFQKGDIAEGYSVSREKKESFPLTVTSAQKNPTAFYLCASTQTGGSTEAFFGQGTRLTVV.

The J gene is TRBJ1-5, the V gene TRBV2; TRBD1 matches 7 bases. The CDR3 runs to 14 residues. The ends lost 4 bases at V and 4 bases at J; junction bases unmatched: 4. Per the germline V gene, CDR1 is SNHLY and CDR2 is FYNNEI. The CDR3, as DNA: TGTGCCAGCAGTGGACAGGGTTATAATCAGCCCCAGCATTTT. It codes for CASSGQGYNQPQHF.